This T cell receptor (beta chain) was sequenced during a study of T cell repertoires in cytomegalovirus infection. Whole-study context: It was recently identified HLA-C-restricted and well-studied HLA-B-restricted CMV epitopes that the study used. Both CMV infection and a matching HLA type were indicated by public TCR beta signatures.

Regarding the study as a whole: Carriage of CMV together with the relevant HLA was identifiable through cumulative public TCR beta family frequency. What dominated the ex vivo response were HLA-C-restricted CMV-specific TCR beta clonotypes.

In TCRdb, the reads were re-called with MiXCR into one record per CDR3 protein. The sample shows nearly 700,000 distinct CDR3 sequences, roughly 30% of them seen only once. The CDR3 runs to 13 residues. V was cut by 5 bases and J by 7 bases, with 14 bases left in between. Germline assignment: CDR1 SNHLY and CDR2 FYNNEI. Comment on this clonotype: The antigen remains undetermined.

V is TRBV2 and J is TRBJ1-1; TRBD1 might be the D (6 bases). The specimen comprised cultured PBMCs, sampled from culture after CMV antigen stimulation. The sequence came from a human donor in good health (CMV status not recorded). Some clones in this sample may be carry-over from other donors' samples. The CDR3 loop is CASSSTGWGEAFF. CDR3 sequence (DNA): TGTGCCAGCAGTAGCACAGGGTGGGGTGAAGCTTTCTTT.